These 2 T cell receptor beta chains share one sample of origin, sequenced in a study of blood T cell repertoires in COVID-19. Assay used: immunoSEQ multiplex PCR; TCRdb lists only in-frame clones, some missing. Here the sample spans some 15,000 clones, approximately 89% being singletons. The specimen sequenced was peripheral blood. Every receptor here comes from a human donor in a cohort sampled during active COVID-19.

This chain links TRBV27 with TRBJ2-5, with 12 bases identical to TRBD2. The V and J ends lost 2 bases and 5 bases, in that order; junction bases with no gene match: 6. Germline V gives CDR1 MNHEY, CDR2 SMNVEV (reference sequence). The CDR3 runs 16 residues. The CDR3 sequence is CASSLTSGRLWETQYF. CDR3 nucleotides: TGTGCCAGCAGTTTAACTAGCGGGAGGCTTTGGGAGACCCAGTACTTC.

The V call is TRBV6-1, the J call TRBJ2-1; no clear D gene. The CDR3 has 16 residues. Germline V gives CDR1 MNHNS, CDR2 SASEGT. V gave up 3 bases and J gave up 0 bases, with 12 bases separating them. As DNA, the CDR3 is TGTGCCAGCAGTGAGGGCCCCTTTAGCTCCTACAATGAGCAGTTCTTC. Translated: CASSEGPFSSYNEQFF.